This TCR beta chain was sequenced in a study of T cell changes during pregnancy in multiple sclerosis. Only a few counts were recorded for this clone. Some clones are missing from TCRdb's copy, which holds only in-frame ones; the method was immunoSEQ multiplex PCR. Of 75,000 to 80,000 clones in the sample, 90% to 95% were seen once. Sample: peripheral blood, taken after pregnancy. This clonotype originated in a female donor in good health, enrolled as a control in a pregnancy study.

The CDR3, as DNA: TGTGCCAGCAGCCCGGGACAGGGCAATCAGCCCCAGCATTTT. Amino acids: CASSPGQGNQPQHF. This chain joins TRBV6-6 and TRBJ1-5; 8 bases line up with TRBD1. Losses at the gene ends were 6 bases for V and 2 bases for J; bases not matched to a gene: 3. CDR1 is MNHNY and CDR2 is SVGAGI in the germline V gene (reference sequence). The CDR3 contains 14 residues.